The subject of this entry is one TCR beta chain. Its target is not known. Sequencing used immunoSEQ multiplex PCR; TCRdb keeps in-frame clones, though not all of them. The data contain about 7,000 clones, over 80% of them singletons. The data derive from a study of neoadjuvant nivolumab and ipilimumab in lung cancer. Between the trimmed V and J ends, which lost 6 bases and 2 bases, there was a span of 4 bases. This CDR3 contains 12 residues. Germline V gene lookup returns CDR1 MNHNS and CDR2 SASEGT. Regarding the study as a whole: From pretherapy to surgery, tumor richness and clonality rose with dual therapy. Resected-tumor TCR richness correlated positively with pretherapy blood richness. TCR receptors were sequenced in few samples. Compared with tumor-adjacent uninvolved lung, resected tumors showed greater richness and clonality.

This specimen was tumor tissue, taken after neoadjuvant nivolumab, alone or with ipilimumab, at or shortly before surgery. The TCR originated in an adult with non-small cell lung cancer. The V gene is TRBV6-1, the J gene TRBJ2-2; D gene ambiguous. The CDR3 loop is CASRENTGELFF. CDR3 DNA sequence: TGTGCCAGCAGGGAAAACACCGGGGAGCTGTTTTTT.